This T cell receptor (beta chain) is drawn from a study of blood T cells in healthy people across ages (dated by TCRdb to between 2015 and 2016). About the study as a whole: In model experiments, template switching captured roughly one uniquely barcoded TCR beta cDNA molecule for every two T cells. The study measured age-related changes in TCR beta repertoire diversity using deep sequencing normalized with unique cDNA molecular identifiers. The donors were split into four age groups: young (average around 15 years), middle-aged (39), aged (over 55) and long-lived (roughly 88). Two additional independent replicas of 1 million unique cDNA reads from the same blood draw were analyzed for two donors (one aged 18 to 30 and one aged 80 or older). Donors of different ages were randomly distributed across sequencing lanes to avoid experimental bias.

The donors were roughly 40 Caucasian individuals from Russia, aged about 6 to 100 years, who were systemically healthy. Around 9.9 milliliters of peripheral blood were collected from each donor into EDTA-treated Vacutainer tubes. Ficoll-Paque density-gradient centrifugation was used to isolate PBMCs, with at least 7 million per sample. Trizol reagent was used to extract total RNA from the PBMCs, yielding at least 5 micrograms per sample. The percentages of naive CD45RAhigh/CD27high T cells were determined by flow cytometry on a PBMC aliquot from every donor. Receptors were amplified or captured by 5' RACE. Sequenced using an Illumina HiSeq 2500. A second 7 to 11 cycle PCR used a sample-barcoded 5' primer and a J-beta primer mix. Each TCR beta cDNA molecule received a unique molecular identifier from a template-switch 5' adaptor carrying 12 random nucleotides. At least 2.5 million CDR3-containing paired-end reads were obtained from each sample. First-strand cDNA was synthesized from all RNA with the Mint cDNA synthesis kit, primed by a TRBC-specific oligonucleotide. Following uracil-DNA glycosylase treatment, all cDNA underwent a first 18-cycle PCR with the universal primers M1SS and BC2_uni_R. In the authors' own workflow: Each sample was normalized by randomly selecting 1 million high-quality reads, each carrying a distinct molecular identifier. Reads sharing molecular identifiers were discarded rather than binned into consensus sequences. MiTCR, set to a Q25 quality threshold and the strictest error-elimination algorithm, was used for CDR3 identification, clonotype clustering and error correction. A nonparametric unseen species model with Euler transformation was used to estimate a lower bound on total TCR beta diversity. The raw public reads went through TCRdb reprocessing: fastp at Q25, MiXCR clone calling, in-frame beta chains kept. All rows with the same CDR3 protein become a single entry with the most common DNA and genes. The V and J calls were not made by the authors but by TCRdb's processing. In all, the sample holds about 1.4 million distinct CDR3 sequences, and roughly 64% of those were seen once. The ten most abundant clones make up 6.5% to 8.5% of the sample.

Worth noting for this clonotype: This clone's antigen is unknown. No much larger clone exists at a distance of one base, and base qualities are not known.

Points the paper makes about the study in general: Observed TCR beta diversity per million T cells fell roughly linearly with age, and a significant reduction was already apparent by age around 39. Donor CMV infection status was unknown, potentially confounding age-related changes in expanded clonotypes. Compared with the aged group, the long-lived group had more naive CD4+ T cells, fewer expanded clones and increased TCR diversity, suggesting age selection. Observed TCR beta diversity correlated strongly with the percentage of naive T cells measured by flow cytometry. Total diversity estimates from one million sequenced T cells were considered lower bounds and underestimates. Conclusive comparison of naive and antigen-experienced compartments was prevented by the profiling of bulk unsorted PBMCs.

V gives up 4 bases and J gives up 5 bases, and the segment between their germline ends measures 12 bases. The CDR3 runs 14 amino acids, cysteine and phenylalanine included. Only the CDR3 portion is preserved as DNA: 42 bases, with reading frame beginning at the first base. CDR1 ENHRY and CDR2 SYGVKD were looked up in the germline V gene. Material: blood. The receptor's source is a man younger than 35 in good health. The rearranged segments are TRBV10-3 and TRBJ2-1, with the D call perhaps TRBD1 or TRBD2, each one matching 5 bases. The bases are TGTGCCATCAGTGGAGGGGTAGAGGACAATGAGCAGTTCTTC. It translates as CAISGGVEDNEQFF.